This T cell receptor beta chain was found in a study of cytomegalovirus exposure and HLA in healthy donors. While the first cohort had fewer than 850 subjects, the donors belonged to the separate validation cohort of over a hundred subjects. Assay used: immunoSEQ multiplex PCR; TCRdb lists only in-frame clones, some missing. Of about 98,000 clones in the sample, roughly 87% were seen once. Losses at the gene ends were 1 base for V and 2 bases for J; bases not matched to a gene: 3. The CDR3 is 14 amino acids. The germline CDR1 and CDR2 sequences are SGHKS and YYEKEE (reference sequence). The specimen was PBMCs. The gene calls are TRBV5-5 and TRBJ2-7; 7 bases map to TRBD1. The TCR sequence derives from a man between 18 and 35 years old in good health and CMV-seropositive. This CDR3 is CASSLQGGPYEQYF. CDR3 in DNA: TGTGCCAGCAGCTTGCAAGGGGGCCCCTACGAGCAGTACTTC.